These 29 T cell receptor beta chains share one sample of origin, sequenced in a study of cytomegalovirus exposure and HLA in healthy donors. Vbeta (60) and Jbeta (13) primers were used in the PCR. Clones were read by immunoSEQ multiplex PCR, and TCRdb kept only the in-frame ones, dropping some. The sample carries about 160,000 clones, approximately 80% recorded once. Sample: PBMCs. These receptors were taken from a man aged 18 to 29 in good health and CMV-seropositive.

The V gene is TRBV5-1, the J gene TRBJ2-1; D not resolved. Trimming stripped 2 bases from V and 1 base from J, with 7 bases between. This CDR3 contains 14 residues. Germline assignment: CDR1 SGHRS and CDR2 YFSETQ. CDR3 sequence: CASSLGVSYNEQFF. The CDR3 nucleotides read TGCGCCAGCAGCTTAGGAGTATCCTACAATGAGCAGTTCTTC.

CDR3 residues: CASIHPGGGTGELFF. In DNA form, the CDR3 reads TGTGCCAGCATCCACCCCGGAGGCGGGACCGGGGAGCTGTTTTTT. The chain joins TRBV2 to TRBJ2-2; D possibly corresponds to TRBD2 (5 bases). The CDR3 consists of 15 residues. V lost 7 bases, J lost 5 bases, and 17 bases lay in between. The germline CDR1 and CDR2 sequences are SNHLY and FYNNEI.

The chain recombines TRBV10-3 with TRBJ2-7; TRBD2 matches 8 bases. The CDR3 runs to 13 residues. Germline CDR1 reads ENHRY; CDR2 reads SYGVKD. With V trimmed by 8 bases and J by 2 bases, 5 bases remained unmatched. This chain's CDR3 is CAIREGQAYEQYF. The CDR3 DNA follows: TGTGCCATCCGGGAGGGACAAGCCTACGAGCAGTACTTC.

This clone appeared once. The CDR3 sequence: CSVDRPGQTNYGYTF. DNA of the CDR3: TGCAGCGTTGATCGACCGGGACAGACTAACTATGGCTACACCTTC. This chain connects TRBV29-1 to TRBJ1-2, with 7 bases fitting TRBD1. The CDR3 runs 15 residues. After removal of 3 bases from V and 0 bases from J, the junction contained 7 bases not matched to a gene. CDR1 is SQVTM and CDR2 is ANQGSEA in the germline V gene.

To note about this clone: The sample contains more than one DNA sequence encoding this CDR3. The genes are TRBV23-1 and TRBJ1-2, with D unclear. TRBV23-1 counts as an open reading frame of uncertain function. V was trimmed by 1 base and J by 4 bases, leaving 16 bases between them. The CDR3 is made up of 16 amino acids. DNA for the CDR3: TGCGCCAGCAGTCAATTCGCCGGCCGGGGTAGCTATGGCTACACCTTC. Residues: CASSQFAGRGSYGYTF.

The genes are TRBV7-9 and TRBJ2-5; tentative D call: TRBD1 (6 bases). This CDR3 is built from 13 residues. The V gene lost 7 bases and the J gene lost 2 bases, with 11 bases spanning the gap. CDR1 is SEHNR and CDR2 is FQNEAQ in the germline V gene (reference sequence). For the CDR3, the DNA is TGTGCCAGCATCAAGGACAGTCAAGAGACCCAGTACTTC. Protein sequence: CASIKDSQETQYF.

This clone was picked up one time. The gene calls are TRBV29-1 and TRBJ1-2, with 10 bases aligning to TRBD1. Trimming cost V 5 bases and J 4 bases; bases outside gene matches: 7. Germline CDR1 is SQVTM and CDR2 is ANQGSEA. The CDR3 length is 14 residues. The DNA for the CDR3 is TGCAGCGTTTCCGGGACAGGGGCACCCTATGGCTACACCTTC. Its protein product is CSVSGTGAPYGYTF.

The chain links TRBV29-1 to TRBJ2-1, with a possible D match to TRBD2 (5 bases). Germline V gene data show CDR1 as SQVTM and CDR2 as ANQGSEA. The CDR3 covers 14 residues. Trimming pared 5 bases from V and 7 bases from J, leaving 18 bases between. In DNA form, the CDR3 reads TGCAGCGTTTGGGGAGAGGAAGGGTTGAATGAGCAGTTCTTC. Its translation is CSVWGEEGLNEQFF.

This clone was found a few times. The chain couples TRBV18 to TRBJ2-1, with TRBD2 matching 11 bases. The CDR3 is made up of 17 amino acids. Per germline, CDR1 KGHSH and CDR2 LQKENI. V was clipped by 2 bases and J by 7 bases; unmatched bases: 10. The CDR3 protein is CASSPVTSGRPGNEQFF. The CDR3 region has the DNA TGTGCCAGCTCACCAGTAACTAGCGGGAGACCGGGGAATGAGCAGTTCTTC.

The V call is TRBV4-1, the J call TRBJ2-5; possible D gene TRBD1, 6 bases. This CDR3 comprises 14 residues. Trimming left V 5 bases short and J 4 bases short, with 14 bases between. Germline V gene lookup returns CDR1 MGHRA and CDR2 YSYEKL. The CDR3 nucleotides are TGCGCCAGCAGCTCCCAACAGGGCAGAGAGACCCAGTACTTC. It encodes CASSSQQGRETQYF.

V is TRBV6-5 and J is TRBJ2-5; D is unresolved. In germline, CDR1 is MNHEY, CDR2 SVGAGI. The CDR3 covers 11 residues. V was pared by 6 bases and J by 2 bases, with 4 bases between. The chain's CDR3 is CASSLQETQYF. The CDR3 DNA follows: TGTGCCAGCAGCCTTCAAGAGACCCAGTACTTC.

This clone is a singleton in its sample. The chain is built from TRBV9 and TRBJ2-1, with 8 nucleotides matching TRBD1. Trimming removed 3 bases from V and 3 bases from J; junction bases left unmatched: 11. Looked up from germline, CDR1 is SGDLS and CDR2 is YYNGEE. The CDR3 runs 17 residues. CDR3 DNA: TGTGCCAGCAGCGCCCAAGGACAGGGAAGTTACTACAATGAGCAGTTCTTC. Its translation is CASSAQGQGSYYNEQFF.

This clone appeared a single time. This chain uses TRBV19 with TRBJ1-4, with TRBD1 as a possible D gene (5 bases). The CDR3 extends over 16 amino acids. Germline V gene data show CDR1 as LNHDA and CDR2 as SQIVND (reference sequence). V lost 3 bases, J lost 0 bases, and 11 bases lay in between. CDR3 loop: CASSIRQTPTNEKLFF. CDR3 DNA: TGTGCCAGTAGTATCCGACAGACCCCAACTAATGAAAAACTGTTTTTT.

The V call is TRBV6-5, the J call TRBJ2-5; no reliable D call. The DNA end is a closer match to TRBJ2-7, so the J assignment may be wrong. CDR3 length: 13 amino acids. Per the germline V gene, CDR1 is MNHEY and CDR2 is SVGAGI. Here the CDR3 DNA reads TGTGCCAGCAGTTACTCCCGCGCCTACGAGCAGTACTTC. This gives the protein CASSYSRAYEQYF.

This sequence joins TRBV9 and TRBJ2-5; TRBD1 matches at 12 bases. The CDR3 length is 15 residues. V lost 2 bases to trimming and J lost 4 bases; unmatched junction nucleotides: 3. CDR1 and CDR2 (germline): SGDLS, YYNGEE. In nucleotides, the CDR3 is TGTGCCAGCAGCGTTGGGACAGGGGGCGTAGAGACCCAGTACTTC. Translation: CASSVGTGGVETQYF.

The J gene is TRBJ2-7, the V gene TRBV7-2; possibly TRBD1 for D (5 bases). The CDR3 sequence is 15 residues long. Germline V gene lookup returns CDR1 SGHTA and CDR2 FQGNSA. V lost 1 base to trimming and J lost 0 bases, with 10 bases between them. CDR3 sequence (DNA): TGTGCCAGCAGCTTAGAGGACATAATCTCCTACGAGCAGTACTTC. Residues: CASSLEDIISYEQYF.

The V and J genes are TRBV18 and TRBJ1-1, with D perhaps TRBD1 (6 bases). The CDR3 loop spans 17 amino acids. In germline, CDR1 is KGHSH, CDR2 LQKENI. The V and J ends lost 2 bases and 5 bases respectively, with 21 bases between them. The CDR3, as DNA: TGTGCCAGCTCACCAACAATAGTACAGGGAGTGGAGACTGAAGCTTTCTTT. Translating it yields CASSPTIVQGVETEAFF.

V usage is TRBV12-5 and J usage is TRBJ1-5, with D perhaps matching TRBD1 (6 bases). The CDR3 sequence is 14 residues long. The germline V and J ends were trimmed by 3 bases and 2 bases, with 8 bases remaining between them. Per the germline V gene, CDR1 is LGHNT and CDR2 is FRNRAP. CDR3 in amino acids: CASGLGGGNQPQHF. CDR3 nucleotide sequence: TGTGCTAGTGGTTTAGGGGGGGGCAATCAGCCCCAGCATTTT.

This clone was observed a single time. The chain employs TRBV5-4 and TRBJ2-7, with 10 bases matching TRBD2. J was trimmed by 7 bases and V by 1 base; bases with no gene match: 5. The CDR3 has 14 residues. CDR1 and CDR2 from the germline V gene are SGHNT and YYREEE (reference sequence). The CDR3 coding sequence is TGTGCCAGCAGCTTGCTAGCGGGAGTTCAAGAGCAGTACTTC. The encoded protein is CASSLLAGVQEQYF.

The genes are TRBV5-6 and TRBJ2-7, with no clear D. The CDR3 has 18 amino acids. The germline V and J ends were trimmed by 0 bases and 1 base, with 20 bases remaining between them. Germline V gives CDR1 SGHDT, CDR2 YYEEEE. The CDR3: CASSLVLAPAGKSYEQYF. CDR3 in DNA: TGTGCCAGCAGCTTGGTTTTAGCACCGGCTGGTAAGTCCTACGAGCAGTACTTC.

This chain joins TRBV5-1 and TRBJ1-2; 7 nucleotides match TRBD1. After removal of 2 bases from V and 6 bases from J, the junction contained 7 bases not matched to a gene. The CDR3 covers 14 residues. CDR1 SGHRS and CDR2 YFSETQ come from the germline V gene. This chain's CDR3 is CASSLRQGHDGYTF. CDR3 DNA sequence: TGCGCCAGCAGCTTACGACAGGGCCACGATGGCTACACCTTC.

This chain joins TRBV7-8 and TRBJ1-3; possible D gene TRBD1, 5 bases. CDR1 is SGHVS, CDR2 FQNEAQ, per germline. The V and J ends lost 2 bases and 0 bases respectively, with 11 bases between them. The CDR3 runs 16 residues. The CDR3 is CASSLWGDSSGNTIYF. CDR3 coding DNA: TGTGCCAGCAGCTTATGGGGGGACTCCTCTGGAAACACCATATATTTT. Supplemented by reference TRBV7-8 and TRBJ1-3, the full variable domain reads GAGVSQSPRYKVAKRGQDVALRCDPISGHVSLFWYQQALGQGPEFLTYFQNEAQLDKSGLPSDRFFAERPEGSVSTLKIQRTQQEDSAVYLCASSLWGDSSGNTIYFGEGSWLTVV.

The rearrangement uses TRBV11-3 and TRBJ2-3, with TRBD1 matching 7 bases. Germline-derived CDR1 and CDR2 are SGHNT and YENEEA. The CDR3 length is 15 residues. V shed 5 bases, J shed 0 bases, and the junction held 5 bases outside the gene matches. CDR3 residues: CASSAGTASTDTQYF. DNA of the CDR3: TGTGCCAGCAGCGCCGGGACAGCTAGCACAGATACGCAGTATTTT.

The rearrangement links TRBV10-3 to TRBJ1-3; 10 bases line up with TRBD1. CDR1 and CDR2 from the germline V gene are ENHRY and SYGVKD. Germline trimming cut 7 bases from V and 7 bases from J; bases unmatched to any gene: 10. The CDR3 spans 15 residues. The CDR3 sequence is CAITPGQGRWNTIYF. In DNA form, the CDR3 reads TGTGCCATCACACCGGGACAGGGGCGCTGGAACACCATATATTTT.

V gene TRBV6-6 combines with J gene TRBJ1-1, with D possibly matching TRBD1 (6 bases). This CDR3 spans 15 amino acids. With 7 bases removed from V and 1 base from J, the gap between germline ends came to 16 bases. Germline-derived CDR1 and CDR2 are MNHNY and SVGAGI (reference sequence). The CDR3 region is CASKPGQSPNTEAFF. CDR3 in DNA: TGTGCCAGCAAACCGGGACAAAGCCCGAACACTGAAGCTTTCTTT.

This clone showed up just once. The chain combines TRBV29-1 with TRBJ1-1, with a possible D match to TRBD1 (6 bases). This CDR3 is built from 16 residues. Trimming took off 4 bases at V and 0 bases at J, with 18 bases between the two ends. Germline CDR1 SQVTM, CDR2 ANQGSEA. The DNA for the CDR3 is TGCAGCGTTGGTCCAGGGGCGAGCCCACTGAACACTGAAGCTTTCTTT. Translated: CSVGPGASPLNTEAFF.

The gene calls are TRBV30 and TRBJ1-1, with D hard to call. Germline assignment: CDR1 GTSNPN and CDR2 SVGIG (reference sequence). The CDR3 has 15 residues. V was shortened by 4 bases and J by 0 bases, with 15 bases between the two germline ends. CDR3 region: CAWKKEALMNTEAFF. CDR3 DNA: TGTGCCTGGAAGAAGGAGGCCCTCATGAACACTGAAGCTTTCTTT.

The chain uses TRBV5-5 and TRBJ2-7; weak D call: TRBD1 (5 bases). With 4 bases removed from V and 5 bases from J, the gap between germline ends came to 10 bases. The CDR3 runs to 12 residues. Looked up from germline, CDR1 is SGHKS and CDR2 is YYEKEE (reference sequence). This chain's CDR3 is CASSPPGNEQYF. The CDR3, as DNA: TGTGCCAGCAGCCCTCCAGGGAACGAGCAGTACTTC.

The chain is built from TRBV20-1 and TRBJ1-6; the match to TRBD1 covers 7 bases. Germline CDR1 is DFQATT and CDR2 is SNEGSKA (reference sequence). V shed 5 bases, J shed 13 bases, and the junction held 5 bases outside the gene matches. CDR3 length: 11 amino acids. CDR3 in DNA: TGCAGTGCTTCAGGGGGATGGCCCCTCCACTTT. Amino acid sequence: CSASGGWPLHF.